These 26 T cell receptor beta chains originate from one sample sequenced in a study of early T cells in non-severe SARS-CoV-2 infection. TCRdb used MiXCR to reprocess the 5' RACE reads, holding one entry per CDR3 protein. The sample has fewer than 95,000 distinct CDR3 sequences; 16% are singletons. This material consisted of whole blood, taken at baseline. Source of these receptors: an adult who was a healthcare worker with PCR-confirmed SARS-CoV-2 infection or an uninfected control (not recorded which).

V is TRBV12-3 or TRBV12-4 and J is TRBJ2-1, with 15 nucleotides matching TRBD2. The CDR3 sequence is 18 residues long. The J segment lost 3 bases and the V segment lost 5 bases, leaving 8 bases of the junction unmatched. The CDR3 here is CASSGLAGGLVNYNEQFF. The CDR3 DNA reads as TGTGCCAGCAGTGGACTAGCGGGAGGGCTAGTCAACTACAATGAGCAGTTCTTC.

The rearrangement joins TRBV28 to TRBJ2-1, with 12 bases aligning to TRBD1. The CDR3 runs to 17 residues. CDR1 and CDR2 (germline): MDHEN, SYDVKM. J gave up 7 bases and V 5 bases, and 12 bases lay outside the gene matches. This CDR3 reads CASSPPPGQGARNEQFF. The CDR3 bases are TGTGCCAGCAGTCCACCCCCGGGACAGGGGGCGCGGAATGAGCAGTTCTTC.

This clonotype appeared a few times. The chain carries TRBV9 and TRBJ1-1; 7 bases align to TRBD1. The CDR3 covers 13 residues. Germline V gene data show CDR1 as SGDLS and CDR2 as YYNGEE. Trimming removed 0 bases from V and 7 bases from J; junction bases left unmatched: 3. This CDR3 reads CASSVVGTDEAFF. CDR3 bases: TGTGCCAGCAGCGTAGTAGGGACAGATGAAGCTTTCTTT. Full variable domain (outside the CDR3, taken from reference TRBV9 and TRBJ1-1): DSGVTQTPKHLITATGQRVTLRCSPRSGDLSVYWYQQSLDQGLQFLIQYYNGEERAKGNILERFSAQQFPDLHSELNLSSLELGDSALYFCASSVVGTDEAFFGQGTRLTVV.

A few counts support this clonotype. The chain combines TRBV29-1 with TRBJ2-7; possibly TRBD2 for D (6 bases). The V and J ends lost 4 bases and 5 bases respectively, with 18 bases between them. Germline CDR1 reads SQVTM; CDR2 reads ANQGSEA. CDR3 length: 14 residues. This CDR3 reads CSVGGTPLMNEQYF. Here the CDR3 DNA reads TGCAGCGTTGGAGGGACTCCTTTAATGAACGAGCAGTACTTC.

This clonotype showed up just a few times. V usage is TRBV28 and J usage is TRBJ1-2; D is unclear. V dropped 9 bases and J dropped 6 bases, with 20 bases sitting between them. Germline V lookup: CDR1 MDHEN, CDR2 SYDVKM. This CDR3 has 14 residues. The CDR3 sequence is CASLLRKPSHGYTF. The CDR3 DNA is TGTGCCAGTTTACTGAGGAAACCAAGTCATGGCTACACCTTC.

Only a few counts were recorded for this clonotype. The V and J genes are TRBV28 and TRBJ1-1; 10 nucleotides line up with TRBD1. The CDR3 is made up of 14 amino acids. Germline V lookup: CDR1 MDHEN, CDR2 SYDVKM. Trimming took 6 bases from V and 4 from J; bases not matched to a gene: 5. The CDR3 bases are TGTGCCAGCAGCCAGGACAGGGGGGTCACTGAAGCTTTCTTT. Its protein is CASSQDRGVTEAFF. Full variable domain (remainder filled in from reference TRBV28 and TRBJ1-1): DVKVTQSSRYLVKRTGEKVFLECVQDMDHENMFWYRQDPGLGLRLIYFSYDVKMKEKGDIPEGYSVSREKKERFSLILESASTNQTSMYLCASSQDRGVTEAFFGQGTRLTVV.

This clonotype was seen at least ten times. This chain links TRBV7-9 with TRBJ2-3; no reliable D call. The CDR3 has 13 residues. Germline loops: CDR1 SEHNR, CDR2 FQNEAQ (reference sequence). V gave up 5 bases and J gave up 4 bases, with 10 bases separating them. CDR3 nucleotide sequence: TGTGCCAGCAGCCCCGGCTCAGCAGATACGCAGTATTTT. The encoded protein is CASSPGSADTQYF.

For the CDR3, the DNA is TGCAGTGCAACAGACAGAGTGGGCCGAGCCCAGCATTTT. Translating gives CSATDRVGRAQHF. The chain joins TRBV20-1 to TRBJ1-5, with D possibly being TRBD1 (5 bases). The CDR3 is made up of 13 amino acids. Trimming cost V 6 bases and J 11 bases, with 20 bases left between them. Per the germline V gene, CDR1 is DFQATT and CDR2 is SNEGSKA (reference sequence).

This clonotype has at least ten counts. The chain couples TRBV3-1 to TRBJ2-1, with TRBD2 matching over 9 bases. V was clipped by 1 base and J by 10 bases; unmatched bases: 11. CDR1 and CDR2 (germline): LGHDT, YNNKEL (reference sequence). The CDR3 runs 16 residues. The CDR3 reads CASSQAGTSPFVEQFF. Here the CDR3 DNA reads TGTGCCAGCAGCCAAGCCGGGACTAGCCCTTTCGTGGAGCAGTTCTTC.

This clonotype was found a few times. The CDR3 DNA reads as TGTGCCAGCAGTTACTCCTCGGTGGATACGCAGTATTTT. Translated, it gives CASSYSSVDTQYF. V and J are TRBV6-2 or TRBV6-3 and TRBJ2-3; the D is unclear. Trimming removed 0 bases at V and 6 bases at J, with 7 bases between. The CDR3 totals 13 residues. Germline assignment: CDR1 MNHEY and CDR2 SVGEGT.

This clonotype was seen a few times. The chain carries TRBV28 and TRBJ2-7; maybe TRBD2 (6 bases). Germline V CDR1 and CDR2: MDHEN, SYDVKM. With 3 bases removed from V and 7 bases from J, the gap between germline ends came to 13 bases. The CDR3 runs to 13 residues. Here the CDR3 reads CASSFGLPTEQYF. The CDR3 DNA is TGTGCCAGCAGTTTTGGACTACCTACTGAGCAGTACTTC.

This clonotype was seen only a few times. The chain combines TRBV5-5 with TRBJ2-2; D uncertain. There are 13 residues in the CDR3. In germline, CDR1 is SGHKS, CDR2 YYEKEE (reference sequence). V lost 0 bases to trimming and J lost 7 bases, with 7 bases between them. CDR3 residues: CASSLGVHGELFF. CDR3 nucleotide sequence: TGTGCCAGCAGCTTGGGGGTGCACGGGGAGCTGTTTTTT.

This clonotype was detected only a few times. The chain uses TRBV20-1 and TRBJ2-7; 7 bases align to TRBD2. The CDR3 runs 11 residues. With V trimmed by 5 bases and J by 6 bases, 4 bases remained unmatched. The V gene's germline CDR1 is DFQATT and CDR2 SNEGSKA (reference sequence). CDR3 DNA sequence: TGCAGTGCTGGCGGGAGACGCGAGCAGTACTTC. Its protein is CSAGGRREQYF.

This clonotype was detected a few times. The chain uses TRBV24-1 and TRBJ1-5; no reliable D call. The CDR3 runs 14 residues. Germline V gives CDR1 KGHDR, CDR2 SFDVKD. Trimming pared 2 bases from V and 0 bases from J, leaving 4 bases between. The CDR3 protein is CATSDSHSNQPQHF. DNA for the CDR3: TGTGCCACCAGTGATTCCCATAGCAATCAGCCCCAGCATTTT.

The table lists this clonotype with a few counts. The V gene is TRBV12-3 or TRBV12-4, the J gene TRBJ2-7; D might be TRBD2 (6 bases). This CDR3 has 15 amino acids. The germline V and J ends were trimmed by 0 bases and 4 bases, with 13 bases remaining between them. CDR3 sequence reads: CASSLAGGDLYEQYF. The DNA for the CDR3 is TGTGCCAGCAGTTTAGCGGGCGGGGACCTTTACGAGCAGTACTTC.

The rearrangement uses TRBV27 and TRBJ1-6, with a weak D call TRBD1 (5 bases). V lost 5 bases and J lost 8, with 13 bases in between. Germline V CDR1 and CDR2: MNHEY, SMNVEV (reference sequence). This CDR3 is built from 14 residues. The CDR3 bases are TGTGCCAGCAGTAAACGGGACGCTCATTCACCCCTCCACTTT. The encoded protein is CASSKRDAHSPLHF.

This clonotype was found a few times. The rearrangement links TRBV3-1 to TRBJ1-4; D is possibly TRBD1 (5 bases). There are 15 residues in the CDR3. V lost 0 bases and J lost 9, with 14 bases in between. Germline loops: CDR1 LGHDT, CDR2 YNNKEL (reference sequence). The CDR3 DNA reads TGTGCCAGCAGCCAAGATTTAGTAAGGGGACAAAAACTGTTTTTT. Its protein product is CASSQDLVRGQKLFF.

This clonotype was observed a few times. No conserved phenylalanine or tryptophan is present at the end of the CDR3, so a read error is the likely explanation. The J gene is TRBJ1-3, the V gene TRBV7-9, with D uncertain. V was shortened by 5 bases and J by 4 bases, with 21 bases between the two germline ends. Germline CDR1 is SEHNR and CDR2 is FQNEAQ (reference sequence). The CDR3 totals 17 residues. CDR3 DNA sequence: TGTGCCAGCAGCCCAAAAGGCCCGGGTGTATCAGGAAACACCATATATTCT. This translates into CASSPKGPGVSGNTIYS.

This clonotype has a handful of counts. The rearrangement uses TRBV7-9 and TRBJ2-2, with a tentative D call TRBD1 (6 bases). The CDR3 is made up of 17 amino acids. Between the trimmed V and J ends, which lost 4 bases and 0 bases, there was a span of 15 bases. Germline CDR1 is SEHNR and CDR2 is FQNEAQ (reference sequence). The CDR3, as DNA: TGTGCCAGCAGCTCGCTGGGGACATACGCGAACACCGGGGAGCTGTTTTTT. It is translated as CASSSLGTYANTGELFF.

This clonotype has just a few counts. The chain carries TRBV5-1 and TRBJ2-6; unclear D gene. V was shortened by 0 bases and J by 0 bases, with 7 bases between the two germline ends. CDR1 and CDR2 (germline): SGHRS, YFSETQ. The CDR3 runs to 16 residues. CDR3 sequence: CASSLAGNSGANVLTF. The CDR3 nucleotides are TGCGCCAGCAGCTTGGCCGGAAACTCTGGGGCCAACGTCCTGACTTTC.

This clonotype has a handful of counts. V and J are TRBV20-1 and TRBJ2-7; 7 nucleotides agree with TRBD2. The CDR3 is 15 residues long. Germline-derived CDR1 and CDR2 are DFQATT and SNEGSKA (reference sequence). V shed 3 bases, J shed 5 bases, and the junction held 13 bases outside the gene matches. Here the CDR3 reads CSASGPAGEVHEQYF. The CDR3 coding sequence is TGCAGTGCTAGCGGTCCTGCGGGAGAAGTCCACGAGCAGTACTTC.

This clonotype was seen a few times. The V gene is TRBV30, the J gene TRBJ2-1, with D maybe TRBD2 (6 bases). The ends were cut back, 4 bases at V and 3 bases at J, with 13 bases in the middle. CDR3 length: 14 residues. CDR1 GTSNPN and CDR2 SVGIG come from the germline V gene (reference sequence). The CDR3 nucleotides read TGTGCCTGGAATTCCGGGACTGGCTACAATGAGCAGTTCTTC. It is translated as CAWNSGTGYNEQFF.

This chain uses TRBV12-3 or TRBV12-4 with TRBJ2-7; D is ambiguous. V was cut by 5 bases and J by 3 bases, with 8 bases left in between. The CDR3 extends over 12 amino acids. CDR3: CASSTELYEQYF. The CDR3 DNA sequence: TGTGCCAGCAGTACAGAGCTCTACGAGCAGTACTTC.

The chain couples TRBV6-5 to TRBJ2-1; D gene uncertain. This CDR3 has 14 residues. The V gene's germline CDR1 is MNHEY and CDR2 SVGAGI. The V end lost 4 bases, the J end lost 2 bases, and 9 bases lay between the germline ends. The CDR3 DNA reads TGTGCCAGCAGTTTGGTAGGCGCCTACAATGAGCAGTTCTTC. Protein: CASSLVGAYNEQFF.

This clonotype has just a few counts. This chain links TRBV2 with TRBJ1-2; 8 nucleotides line up with TRBD1. The V and J ends lost 4 bases and 8 bases, in that order; junction bases with no gene match: 12. This CDR3 spans 15 amino acids. Germline CDR1 is SNHLY and CDR2 is FYNNEI. CDR3 amino acids: CASSAVGQGAGGYTF. The CDR3 DNA is TGTGCCAGCAGTGCCGTGGGGCAGGGGGCAGGCGGCTACACCTTC.

The CDR3 DNA sequence: TGTGCCAGCGCCAAGGGGAAACTTTCCTACGAGCAGTACTTC. Residues: CASAKGKLSYEQYF. This sequence joins TRBV6-6 and TRBJ2-7; perhaps TRBD1 as D (5 bases). The CDR3 runs to 14 residues. The V gene lost 8 bases and the J gene lost 1 base, with 15 bases spanning the gap. In germline, CDR1 is MNHNY, CDR2 SVGAGI (reference sequence).